The T cell receptor beta chain under discussion was sequenced for a study of T cell responses to AZD1222 COVID-19 vaccine. CDR3 length equals 13 residues. Germline V gene sequence: CDR1 MDHEN, CDR2 SYDVKM. Trimming cost V 2 bases and J 8 bases, with 10 bases left between them. Whole-study results and caveats: Clonal diversity was possibly underestimated; the donors were predominantly white British and more often female. Breadth and depth of Spike-specific TCRs rose after two AZD1222 doses. The study sampled repertoires only after the peak T cell response.

Clones were read by immunoSEQ multiplex PCR, and TCRdb kept only the in-frame ones, dropping some. Of about 83,000 clones listed, roughly 88% are singletons. About this clone itself: What it recognizes is unknown.

The sequence was obtained from an adult who received the AZD1222 COVID-19 vaccine. The sample consisted of peripheral blood, taken 28 days after the second AZD1222 dose. The rearrangement links TRBV28 to TRBJ2-1; D is unresolved. CDR3 in DNA: TGTGCCAGCAGTTTAAGCTCTGGAGATGAGCAGTTCTTC. It yields the protein CASSLSSGDEQFF.